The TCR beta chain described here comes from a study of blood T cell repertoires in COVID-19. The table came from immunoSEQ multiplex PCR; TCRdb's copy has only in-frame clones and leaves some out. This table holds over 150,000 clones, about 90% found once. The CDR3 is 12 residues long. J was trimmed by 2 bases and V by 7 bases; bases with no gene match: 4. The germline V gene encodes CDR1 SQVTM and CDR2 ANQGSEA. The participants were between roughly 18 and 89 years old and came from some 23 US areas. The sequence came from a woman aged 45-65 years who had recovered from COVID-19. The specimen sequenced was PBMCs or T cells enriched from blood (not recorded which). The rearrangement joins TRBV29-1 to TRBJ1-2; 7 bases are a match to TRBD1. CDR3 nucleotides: TGCAGCGGGGGGGGACAGAACTATGGCTACACCTTC. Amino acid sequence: CSGGGQNYGYTF.